Listed here is a single T cell receptor beta chain. Its antigen is as yet unknown. The germline V and J ends were trimmed by 7 bases and 0 bases, with 9 bases remaining between them. Germline V lookup: CDR1 PRHDT, CDR2 FYEKMQ (reference sequence). This CDR3 comprises 13 residues. The sample comes from a study of cytomegalovirus exposure and HLA in healthy donors. Study conclusions and caveats: The study recorded around 160 TCR beta chains that were cytomegalovirus-associated. Within the 130 or so validation repertoires, first-cohort TCR clusters tended to co-occur, according to a later analysis. In vitro work confirmed that a few CMV-associated chains recognize CMV antigens.

Clones were read by immunoSEQ multiplex PCR, and TCRdb kept only the in-frame ones, dropping some. The sample carries more than 120,000 clones, approximately 88% recorded once. This TCR came from a man younger than 35 in good health and CMV-seropositive. The chain combines TRBV13 with TRBJ1-1; D may be TRBD1 (6 bases). Specimen: PBMCs. The CDR3 region has the DNA TGTGCCAGCAAGAGGGACATGAACACTGAAGCTTTCTTT. Translation: CASKRDMNTEAFF.